The sequence of this TCR beta chain was determined in a study of blood T cell repertoires in COVID-19 (TCRdb year 2020). Regarding the complete study: ImmuneRACE Cohort 3 recovered participants were defined by two consecutive negative NP/OP PCR tests, healthcare professional clearance, or symptom resolution. The material from the prospective study consisted of cDNA or gDNA derived from T cells, B-cell-depleted T cells, or PBMCs. HLA class I and class II types, where available, came from metadata supplied by the sample provider rather than from assay-based typing. A freely available public database, intended as a resource for researchers studying the immune response to SARS-CoV-2, is where the repertoires were released. Collaborator samples came from the United States, Italy and Spain and covered acute and convalescent phases of COVID-19. Samples came from the ongoing ImmuneRACE study (first 160 participants) plus 1,254 subjects from 6 global collaborators. The sample metadata nearly always contained a de-identified subject ID, COVID-19 status, age in years and sex. The dataset comprised deeply sampled blood TCRbeta repertoires from subjects exposed to, actively infected with, or recovered from COVID-19. Study-level results and caveats: Clinical and demographic metadata were provided uncurated, with the amount varying by source and participant.

Participants in the prospective study were aged about 18 to 100 years, lived in about two dozen United States geographic areas, and enrolled through a virtual design. In the prospective study, cohorts were assigned on the basis of participant-reported clinical history obtained from a screening survey and a study questionnaire. In the prospective study, mobile phlebotomists collected whole blood, serum and a nasopharyngeal or oropharyngeal swab from each participant. Additional blood draws and questionnaires over an approximately 2-month period could optionally be provided by prospective study participants. Prospective study blood samples were shipped either frozen or at room temperature before DNA extraction. Notes on this clone: Its antigen target is currently unknown. Per-base quality was not reported, and no clone a single base away is much larger than it. The same CDR3 is also encoded by other DNA sequences in this sample.

The immunoSEQ Assay, a bias-controlled multiplex PCR, was used to amplify TCRbeta CDR3 regions from genomic DNA. The original methods were these. Within the assay, amplification of reference gene primers was used to estimate how many nucleated cells each sample contained. To quantify the absolute abundance of each unique TCRbeta CDR3 rearrangement, sequence reads were collapsed and filtered. For each sample, productive Simpson clonality was calculated by taking the square root of Simpson's diversity index across productive rearrangements. Entries here come from immuneACCESS through TCRdb and include only in-frame sequences with V and J called. Some clones fail to appear in such tables; in the studies checked, an unresolved V gene covers under half of the shortfall, and the cause of the remainder is unknown. The V and J calls and clone size were taken over from that table, and D and trimming were inferred from the DNA. A total of roughly 340,000 clones appear in this sample, about 90% of them only once. The ten biggest clones cover approximately 1.9% of the sample.

The CDR3 starts with the cysteine, ends with the phenylalanine, and has 13 residues. Only the CDR3 part of the read is kept: 39 bases, read in frame from the first base. Taken from the germline V gene, the CDR1 and CDR2 loops are MDHEN and SYDVKM. V loses 8 bases, J loses 1 base, and the germline ends lie 11 bases apart. The chain is made from TRBV28 and TRBJ1-1, with a tentative D gene TRBD1 over 6 matching bases. This clonotype was sampled from a man aged 40-55 years in a cohort exposed to, infected with or recovered from COVID-19 (not recorded which). The material sequenced was PBMCs or T cells enriched from blood (not recorded which). The nucleotide sequence reads TGTGCCAGCCGAAGACAGGAGAACACTGAAGCTTTCTTT. The encoded protein is CASRRQENTEAFF.